This T cell receptor (beta chain) appears in the sequencing data of a study of T-cell memory formation after mild COVID-19. Study-level results: Largely, contracting CD4+ clones fell within CM and EM, and contracting CD8+ clones within EMRA. Contracting clones from day 15 to 85 had balanced CD4/CD8; later expanders favoured CD4+.

TCRdb itself ran the 5' RACE reads through MiXCR, one entry per CDR3 protein. The table includes about 140,000 distinct CDR3 sequences, about 14% detected once. V gave up 4 bases and J gave up 6 bases, with 16 bases separating them. Germline CDR1 SGHRS, CDR2 YFSETQ. CDR3 length: 15 amino acids. This clonotype has just a few counts. Its antigen is unknown. The sample was PBMCs or a T cell subset sorted from them (not recorded which). The TCR was taken from an adult woman who had mild COVID-19 (a few samples of this study predate the infection). Cell type and time point are not known. The rearrangement joins TRBV5-1 to TRBJ1-4, with D possibly being TRBD1 (6 bases). CDR3 sequence reads: CASSLQGAVDEKLFF. DNA of the CDR3: TGCGCCAGCAGCCTACAGGGTGCGGTTGATGAAAAACTGTTTTTT.